This TCR beta chain was sequenced for a study of blood T cell repertoires in COVID-19. Overall study context: COVID-19 samples from acute and convalescent phases originated in the United States, Italy and Spain. PBMCs, B-cell-depleted T cells, or T cells were the source of the cDNA or gDNA that made up the material.

The V gene lost 3 bases and the J gene lost 8 bases, with 14 bases spanning the gap. The V gene's germline CDR1 is MRHNA and CDR2 SNTAGT. The CDR3 sequence is 14 residues long. Authors' processing steps: Nucleated cell number was recorded as an estimate derived from reference gene primer amplification. Sequencing was performed with immunoSEQ multiplex PCR; in TCRdb, only in-frame clones are kept and a portion is missing. V and J calls and clone size come straight from that table; D and trimming were deduced from the DNA. The table records 650,000 to 800,000 clones, 85% to 90% of them present only once.

This clonotype originated in a young woman with acute or convalescent COVID-19. Sequenced input: peripheral blood. This chain joins TRBV6-4 and TRBJ2-1; D might be TRBD1 (5 bases). Here the CDR3 reads CASSEGQSRDEQFF. Written as DNA, the CDR3 is TGTGCCAGCAGTGAGGGCCAAAGCAGGGATGAGCAGTTCTTC.